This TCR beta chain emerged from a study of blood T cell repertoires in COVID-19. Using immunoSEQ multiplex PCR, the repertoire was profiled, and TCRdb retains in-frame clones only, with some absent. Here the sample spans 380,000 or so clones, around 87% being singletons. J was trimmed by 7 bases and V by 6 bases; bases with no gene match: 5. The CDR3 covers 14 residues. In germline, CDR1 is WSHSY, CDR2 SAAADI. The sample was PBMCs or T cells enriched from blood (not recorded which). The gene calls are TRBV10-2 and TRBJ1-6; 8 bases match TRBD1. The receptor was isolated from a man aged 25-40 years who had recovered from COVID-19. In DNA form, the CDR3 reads TGCGCCAGCAGGCAACAGGGGGAGAATTCACCCCTCCACTTT. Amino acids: CASRQQGENSPLHF.